This T cell receptor (beta chain) is from a study of blood T cells in healthy people across ages. Study outcomes and limitations: When one million T cells were used, diversity estimates were thought to be underestimates. Older individuals had lower TCR beta diversity per million T cells (the decline was roughly linear). Naive and antigen-experienced cells could not be conclusively compared, given unsorted PBMCs.

Worth noting for this clonotype: The antigen is undetermined.

Germline values: CDR1 SGHDN, CDR2 FVKESK. Trimming shortened V by 4 bases and J by 1 base, and 10 bases separated the two germline ends. CDR3 size: 14 residues. A second PCR, run for roughly 7 to 11 cycles, used a sample-barcoded 5' primer plus a J-beta primer mix. Every molecule of cDNA carried a tag from a template-switch adaptor with 12 random nucleotides. TCRdb reanalysed the 5' RACE reads using MiXCR and keeps one entry per CDR3 protein. The table lists hundreds of thousands of distinct CDR3 sequences, roughly 44% of them singletons, with 15% to 25% in the top ten. The rearrangement joins TRBV14 to TRBJ2-5, with a possible D match to TRBD1 (5 bases). This sequence was found in a man aged 60-69 years in good health. Sequencing input: blood. Here the CDR3 DNA reads TGTGCCAGCAGCCGAGACAGCGTCCAAGAGACCCAGTACTTC. This codes for CASSRDSVQETQYF.